A single T cell receptor (beta chain) is shown here with its context. Antigen unknown. The sample is drawn from a study of regulatory T cells in long-lasting Graves disease. Overall study findings and caveats: Researchers reported studying only peripheral blood, not thyroid tissue. Newly diagnosed disease favored TRBV20-1 and TRBJ2-1 over persistent disease.

Relying on iRepertoire HTBI primers and Arm-PCR of CDR3 regions, the team built TCR beta libraries. One entry per CDR3 protein, called by TCRdb with MiXCR from the multiplex PCR reads. The sample has under 350,000 distinct CDR3 sequences; approximately 20% are singletons. Time point described: persistent/refractory GD, antithyroid drugs over 5 years with positive TRAb. PBMC-derived RNA was used for the TCR library. This CDR3 is built from 13 residues. The ends were cut back, 7 bases at V and 3 bases at J, with 13 bases in the middle. The sequenced sample was peripheral blood mononuclear cells (PBMCs), obtained when the disease was refractory, from a patient treated with antithyroid drugs. This TCR was sampled from a female donor with Graves disease. J is TRBJ2-7 and V is TRBV12-3 or TRBV12-4; D perhaps matches TRBD2 (6 bases). CDR3 amino acids: CASTPGGIYEQYF. The DNA of the CDR3 is TGTGCCAGCACCCCTGGGGGGATCTACGAGCAGTACTTC.